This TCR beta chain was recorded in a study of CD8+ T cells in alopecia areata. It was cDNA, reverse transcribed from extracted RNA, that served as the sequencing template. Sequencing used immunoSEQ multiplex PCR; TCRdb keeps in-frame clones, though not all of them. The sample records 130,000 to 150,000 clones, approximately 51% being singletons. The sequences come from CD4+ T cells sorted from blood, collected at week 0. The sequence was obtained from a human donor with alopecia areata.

CDR3 sequence reads: CASSLGNQETQYF. CDR3 bases: TGTGCCAGCAGCTTGGGGAATCAAGAGACCCAGTACTTC. The chain has TRBV5-4 and TRBJ2-5; D is undetermined. V was clipped by 0 bases and J by 2 bases, with 5 bases between them. CDR1 SGHNT and CDR2 YYREEE come from the germline V gene (reference sequence). The CDR3 has 13 residues.